This T cell receptor (beta chain) was obtained from a study of blood T cells in healthy people across ages. Findings of the study overall: Fewer expanded clones and more diversity marked long-lived versus aged donors.

This CDR3 is built from 13 residues. Germline V gives CDR1 MNHEY, CDR2 SMNVEV (reference sequence). The V and J ends lost 6 bases and 3 bases, in that order; junction bases with no gene match: 4. With respect to this clonotype: Its antigen is not identified.

Sample-barcoded 5' priming and a J-beta primer mix drove a second PCR of 7 to 11 cycles. MiXCR, run by TCRdb on the 5' RACE reads, gives a single entry per CDR3 protein. The profile shows over 1,500,000 distinct CDR3 sequences, just under 50% of them singletons. Drawing of peripheral blood yielded about 10 milliliters from each donor. The sequencing input was blood. V is TRBV27 and J is TRBJ2-7, with 8 bases aligning to TRBD1. The clonotype comes from a woman between 40 and 55 years old in good health. CDR3 in amino acids: CASRGQARYEQYF. DNA of the CDR3: TGTGCCAGCAGGGGACAGGCCCGCTACGAGCAGTACTTC.